Following are 18 T cell receptor beta chains from one sample sequenced in a study of blood T cell repertoires in COVID-19. Repertoires were generated with immunoSEQ multiplex PCR, while TCRdb's copy carries only in-frame clones and drops some. The data show more than 300,000 clones, about 82% seen once. Material for sequencing was peripheral blood. The receptors derive from a woman between 50 and 59 years old with acute or convalescent COVID-19.

This clone was detected a few times. This CDR3 is CASSAEWPYNEQFF. The CDR3 DNA follows: TGTGCCAGCAGTGCGGAGTGGCCCTACAATGAGCAGTTCTTC. This rearrangement joins TRBV27 to TRBJ2-1, with D unclear. From germline, CDR1 is MNHEY and CDR2 SMNVEV (reference sequence). The CDR3 runs to 14 residues. Deletions cut 5 bases from V and 2 bases from J, with 10 bases between.

V usage is TRBV4-2 and J usage is TRBJ2-3; the match to TRBD2 covers 12 bases. This CDR3 comprises 15 residues. CDR1 LGHNA and CDR2 YNFKEQ come from the germline V gene. With 2 bases clipped from V and 5 bases from J, the junction kept 2 bases outside the gene matches. Written as DNA, the CDR3 is TGTGCCAGCAGCCAACCGGGACTAGCGGGAGATACGCAGTATTTT. It specifies CASSQPGLAGDTQYF.

This clone was seen once. The rearrangement uses TRBV14 and TRBJ1-1; TRBD1 is a possible D gene (5 bases). The germline V gene encodes CDR1 SGHDN and CDR2 FVKESK. The CDR3 contains 13 residues. The ends were cut back, 1 base at V and 11 bases at J, with 14 bases in the middle. The CDR3 is CASSQVLPGLAFF. CDR3 DNA sequence: TGTGCCAGCAGCCAAGTATTGCCGGGACTGGCTTTCTTT.

The gene calls are TRBV7-9 and TRBJ2-5, with D perhaps TRBD1 (6 bases). V was clipped by 7 bases and J by 9 bases, with 21 bases between them. The CDR3 has 14 amino acids. Germline loops: CDR1 SEHNR, CDR2 FQNEAQ (reference sequence). The CDR3 loop reads CASIGISGEGAQYF. In DNA form, the CDR3 reads TGTGCCAGCATTGGGATATCAGGGGAAGGGGCCCAGTACTTC.

Written as DNA, the CDR3 is TGCGCCAGCAGCTTGGGTGACTTGTCTACTGAGCAGTACTTC. Translation gives CASSLGDLSTEQYF. The chain combines TRBV5-1 with TRBJ2-7; D is uncertain. The germline gives CDR1 SGHRS, CDR2 YFSETQ. V was trimmed by 0 bases and J by 7 bases, leaving 14 bases between them. The CDR3 contains 14 residues.

This chain joins TRBV9 and TRBJ2-7; D is possibly TRBD2 (5 bases). The V gene's germline CDR1 is SGDLS and CDR2 YYNGEE. The V end lost 0 bases, the J end lost 3 bases, and 16 bases lay between the germline ends. The CDR3 is 16 amino acids. CDR3 loop: CASSVEGRAERYEQYF. DNA of the CDR3: TGTGCCAGCAGCGTAGAAGGGCGGGCGGAGCGCTACGAGCAGTACTTC.

This clone was detected once. V and J are TRBV24-1 and TRBJ1-2; 12 bases align to TRBD1. The germline V gene encodes CDR1 KGHDR and CDR2 SFDVKD. The length of the CDR3 is 15 residues. The J segment lost 8 bases and the V segment lost 7 bases, leaving 10 bases of the junction unmatched. In DNA, the CDR3 is TGTGCCACCAGCCATTCCGGGACAGGGGGCTACGGCTACACCTTC. It is translated as CATSHSGTGGYGYTF.

V is TRBV4-3 and J is TRBJ1-2; possibly TRBD1 for D (5 bases). This CDR3 region has 16 residues. CDR1 LGHNA and CDR2 YSLEER come from the germline V gene. Trimming stripped 0 bases from V and 2 bases from J, with 13 bases between. CDR3 nucleotides: TGCGCCAGCAGCCAAGATTCGCAGGGCAGGAACTATGGCTACACCTTC. Translating it yields CASSQDSQGRNYGYTF.

Only one count was recorded for this clone. J is TRBJ2-3 and V is TRBV4-2, with 8 bases matching TRBD2. V dropped 0 bases and J dropped 5; count of bases not matched to a gene: 10. The CDR3 is 17 residues long. Germline CDR1 is LGHNA and CDR2 is YNFKEQ. This CDR3 reads CASSQEALAGSGDTQYF. The CDR3 coding sequence is TGTGCCAGCAGCCAAGAGGCCTTAGCGGGATCAGGAGATACGCAGTATTTT.

In its sample, this clone was seen a few times. The chain links TRBV7-3 to TRBJ1-6; possible D gene TRBD1, 6 bases. The CDR3 covers 13 residues. CDR1 is SGHTA, CDR2 FQGTGA, per germline. V was cut by 5 bases and J by 7 bases, with 9 bases left in between. Here the CDR3 reads CASSRQENSPLHF. CDR3 DNA sequence: TGTGCCAGCAGCCGACAGGAAAATTCACCCCTCCACTTT.

The CDR3 here is CASRTRLAVNEQFF. The CDR3 DNA sequence: TGTGCCAGCCGAACTAGGCTAGCGGTGAATGAGCAGTTCTTC. The gene calls are TRBV28 and TRBJ2-1; TRBD2 agrees at 7 bases. CDR1 MDHEN and CDR2 SYDVKM come from the germline V gene. The CDR3 is made up of 14 amino acids. J was trimmed by 7 bases and V by 8 bases; bases with no gene match: 11.

V gene TRBV7-9 combines with J gene TRBJ1-1, with D maybe TRBD1 (6 bases). V lost 4 bases to trimming and J lost 2 bases, with 14 bases between them. This CDR3 spans 15 amino acids. Germline values: CDR1 SEHNR, CDR2 FQNEAQ (reference sequence). The CDR3 coding sequence is TGTGCCAGCAGCTCGGTAGGCAGGGGAAACACTGAAGCTTTCTTT. Translation: CASSSVGRGNTEAFF.

V and J are TRBV14 and TRBJ2-5; the D gene is possibly TRBD2 (6 bases). Germline V CDR1 and CDR2: SGHDN, FVKESK. Trimming shortened V by 7 bases and J by 4 bases, and 16 bases separated the two germline ends. The CDR3 contains 14 residues. CDR3 sequence (DNA): TGTGCCAGCACACTGTCCCGGAGGGGAGAGACCCAGTACTTC. It specifies CASTLSRRGETQYF.

This chain connects TRBV7-3 to TRBJ2-3, with D possibly TRBD2 on 6 matching bases. Germline CDR1 SGHTA, CDR2 FQGTGA. The CDR3 runs to 15 residues. The ends were cut back, 6 bases at V and 1 base at J, with 14 bases in the middle. Here the CDR3 DNA reads TGTGCCAGCAGGTCTAGGAGGGTGGGCACAGATACGCAGTATTTT. Encoded protein: CASRSRRVGTDTQYF.

This chain uses TRBV15 with TRBJ1-1, with TRBD1 matching 9 bases. The CDR3 sequence is 15 residues long. Germline CDR1 is LNHNV and CDR2 is YYDKDF (reference sequence). Germline trimming cut 2 bases from V and 5 bases from J; bases unmatched to any gene: 6. DNA for the CDR3: TGTGCCACCAGCAGACCTACAGGGGGCTGGACTGAAGCTTTCTTT. This translates into CATSRPTGGWTEAFF.

The J gene is TRBJ2-5, the V gene TRBV29-1, with 7 bases identical to TRBD1. After removal of 3 bases from V and 2 bases from J, the junction contained 6 bases not matched to a gene. Germline V gives CDR1 SQVTM, CDR2 ANQGSEA. The CDR3 is made up of 14 amino acids. The CDR3: CSVDLDRIQETQYF. The CDR3 DNA reads as TGCAGCGTTGATCTGGACAGGATACAAGAGACCCAGTACTTC.

This clone was counted once. The chain employs TRBV30 and TRBJ2-2; 10 nucleotides agree with TRBD2. The germline V gene has CDR1 GTSNPN and CDR2 SVGIG (reference sequence). There are 15 residues in the CDR3. V was clipped by 0 bases and J by 7 bases; unmatched bases: 5. The CDR3, as DNA: TGTGCCTGGAGTGTACTGCTAGCGGGAGTCGGGGAGCTGTTTTTT. This sequence encodes CAWSVLLAGVGELFF.

This clone was found a few times. The rearrangement joins TRBV28 to TRBJ2-7; D possibly corresponds to TRBD1 (6 bases). V was clipped by 7 bases and J by 4 bases, with 17 bases between them. The length of the CDR3 is 14 residues. Germline V lookup: CDR1 MDHEN, CDR2 SYDVKM. The CDR3 here is CASTPQGFGYEQYF. The DNA of the CDR3 is TGTGCCAGCACCCCACAGGGATTCGGGTACGAGCAGTACTTC.